This TCR beta chain was identified during a study of blood T cell repertoires in COVID-19. In the authors' methods: Researchers report that nucleated cell counts were estimated from reference gene primer amplification. Assay used: immunoSEQ multiplex PCR; TCRdb lists only in-frame clones, some missing. The DNA gave D and trimming, while V, J and clone size come from that table. Of about 73,000 clones detected, approximately 83% appear once; the ten largest clones hold roughly 6%. CDR1 SGHRS and CDR2 YFSETQ come from the germline V gene. The CDR3 totals 15 residues. V was cut by 1 base and J by 2 bases, with 12 bases left in between.

The receptor comes from a woman aged 60-75 years with acute or convalescent COVID-19. The rearrangement joins TRBV5-1 to TRBJ1-2, with D possibly being TRBD1 (6 bases). Source material: peripheral blood. The CDR3 protein is CASSLWGRENYGYTF. The CDR3 DNA is TGCGCCAGCAGCTTGTGGGGGCGCGAGAACTATGGCTACACCTTC.